A selection of T cell receptor beta chains follows, all from one sample in a study of metastatic and nonmetastatic thyroid tumors. Using MiXCR, TCRdb reanalyzed the PCR reads. Of about 40,000 clones in the sample, 17% were seen once. Sequences were obtained from tumor tissue. These receptors originate from a female donor with papillary thyroid cancer or a benign thyroid nodule (not recorded which). Some clones in this sample may be carry-over from other donors' samples. CDR3s include the opening cysteine and the closing phenylalanine or tryptophan. Each record gives: J gene, D gene, clone size, CDR3 length, V gene, CDR3 protein, CDR3 DNA. The D gene is left open where the match is weak. Only some rows state a clone size, as once, few, many or a class for expanded clones.

TRBJ2-1	TRBD1	many	17	TRBV7-2	CASSFLSFGTGVDEQFF	TGTGCCAGCAGCTTTCTTTCGTTCGGGACAGGGGTCGATGAGCAGTTCTTC
TRBJ2-1	TRBD2	many	16	TRBV7-2	CASSLIFALARNEQFF	TGTGCCAGCAGCTTAATTTTCGCACTAGCGCGAAATGAGCAGTTCTTC
TRBJ1-1	TRBD1	many	16	TRBV5-6	CASIQWGRGRNTEAFF	TGTGCCAGCATCCAATGGGGGAGGGGGCGGAACACTGAAGCTTTCTTT
TRBJ1-6	TRBD1	NA	13	TRBV6-8	CASRGSGNSPLNF	TGTGCAAGCAGGGGGTCAGGTAATTCACCCCTCAACTTT
TRBJ2-5	NA	many	12	TRBV27	CASSSNLGPQYF	TGTGCCAGCAGTTCCAACCTAGGGCCCCAGTACTTC
TRBJ2-1	NA	NA	12	TRBV6-1	CAGELAGAREFF	TGTGCCGGGGAACTAGCTGGAGCTCGGGAGTTCTTC
TRBJ2-7	NA	NA	15	TRBV5-1	CASSLGAGSSYEQYF	TGCGCCAGCAGCTTAGGGGCAGGCAGCTCCTACGAGCAGTACTTC
TRBJ2-3	NA	many	13	TRBV27	CASSIYTSDTQYF	TGTGCCAGCAGTATTTATACTAGCGATACGCAGTATTTT
TRBJ2-7	TRBD1	many	16	TRBV5-1	CASSLTGTGKADEQYF	TGCGCCAGCAGCTTGACCGGGACAGGGAAGGCAGACGAGCAGTACTTC
TRBJ2-1	TRBD2	many	21	TRBV5-1	CASRPVPGLAGSGPSYNEQFF	TGCGCCAGCAGGCCTGTCCCCGGACTAGCGGGATCGGGGCCCTCCTACAATGAGCAGTTCTTC
TRBJ2-7	NA	many	13	TRBV5-1	CASMDPGTYEQYF	TGCGCCAGCATGGATCCGGGCACCTACGAGCAGTACTTC
TRBJ1-6	NA	many	14	TRBV20-1	CSAYPPVIGSPLHF	TGCAGTGCTTACCCCCCAGTGATCGGTTCACCCCTCCACTTT
TRBJ1-2	NA	many	17	TRBV4-3	CASSQGGSPRPNYGYTF	TGCGCCAGCAGCCAAGGTGGTTCCCCCAGACCTAACTATGGCTACACCTTC
TRBJ2-2	NA	many	13	TRBV6-2/TRBV6-3	CASRRGNTGELFF	TGTGCCAGCAGGAGGGGGAACACCGGGGAGCTGTTTTTT
TRBJ2-1	TRBD2	many	15	TRBV29-1	CSAALAGSSYNEQFF	TGCAGCGCTGCACTAGCGGGAAGTTCCTACAATGAGCAGTTCTTC
TRBJ1-6	NA	many	14	TRBV5-4	CASSLGHRDSPLHF	TGTGCCAGCAGCTTGGGTCACCGGGATTCACCCCTCCACTTT
TRBJ1-1	NA	many	13	TRBV18	CASSPQGSSEAFF	TGTGCCAGCTCACCACAGGGCAGCTCTGAAGCTTTCTTT
TRBJ1-1	NA	many	15	TRBV5-1	CASSLMQAGATEAFF	TGCGCCAGCAGCTTGATGCAGGCGGGGGCCACTGAAGCTTTCTTT
TRBJ2-3	NA	many	15	TRBV11-3	CASSFPDRSTDTQYF	TGTGCCAGCAGCTTCCCCGACAGGAGCACAGATACGCAGTATTTT
TRBJ2-3	TRBD2	many	16	TRBV11-1	CASSPSGHPSTDTQYF	TGTGCCAGCAGCCCTAGCGGGCACCCTAGCACAGATACGCAGTATTTT
TRBJ2-7	TRBD1	many	15	TRBV10-1	CASSDIGDRGREQYF	TGCGCCAGCAGTGATATTGGGGACAGGGGCCGCGAGCAGTACTTC
TRBJ2-3	NA	few	13	TRBV12-3/TRBV12-4	CASSLDSTDTQYF	TGTGCCAGCAGTTTGGACAGCACAGATACGCAGTATTTT
TRBJ1-1	NA	many	13	TRBV5-6	CASSLVAGRGAFF	TGTGCCAGCAGCTTGGTCGCAGGCCGAGGAGCTTTCTTT
TRBJ2-3	NA	NA	17	TRBV24-1	CATSNEKGGRDTDTQYF	TGTGCCACCAGTAACGAAAAAGGGGGACGCGACACAGATACGCAGTATTTT
TRBJ2-1	TRBD1	many	15	TRBV18	CASSPGTGEYNEQFF	TGTGCCAGCTCACCAGGGACAGGGGAGTACAATGAGCAGTTCTTC
TRBJ2-1	TRBD2	many	13	TRBV12-3/TRBV12-4	CASSSLADNEQFF	TGTGCCAGCAGTTCTCTAGCGGACAATGAGCAGTTCTTC
TRBJ2-2	TRBD2	NA	15	TRBV24-1	CAIRDSGRTTGELFF	TGTGCCATCAGGGATAGCGGGAGGACGACCGGGGAGCTGTTTTTT
TRBJ2-7	TRBD2	NA	16	TRBV5-1	CASRPDLGLAGTEQYF	TGCGCCAGCAGGCCGGACCTGGGACTAGCGGGAACCGAGCAGTACTTC
TRBJ1-2	NA	many	15	TRBV11-3	CASSSTGRDNYGYTF	TGTGCCAGCAGCTCAACCGGACGGGATAACTATGGCTACACCTTC
TRBJ2-3	NA	many	14	TRBV7-3	CASSFCTKVGTQYF	TGTGCCAGCAGCTTTTGCACGAAGGTGGGTACGCAGTATTTT
TRBJ2-3	NA	NA	14	TRBV24-1	CATSDRGLSDTQYF	TGTGCCACCAGTGACCGAGGACTGTCGGATACGCAGTATTTT
TRBJ1-3	TRBD1	many	15	TRBV6-2/TRBV6-3	CASRSTGGTGNTIYF	TGTGCCAGCAGATCGACAGGGGGAACTGGAAACACCATATATTTT
TRBJ2-7	NA	many	14	TRBV9	CASSVGSDSYEQYF	TGTGCCAGCAGCGTAGGATCGGACTCCTACGAGCAGTACTTC
TRBJ2-7	TRBD1	many	14	TRBV19	CATAGRDRGYEQYF	TGTGCCACTGCTGGCCGGGACAGGGGCTACGAGCAGTACTTC
TRBJ1-1	TRBD1	NA	14	TRBV6-5	CASSYRGQGNEAFF	TGTGCCAGCAGTTACAGGGGACAGGGAAATGAAGCTTTCTTT
TRBJ1-1	TRBD1	many	15	TRBV18	CASSPTGPQGTEAFF	TGTGCCAGCTCACCGACAGGGCCTCAGGGCACTGAAGCTTTCTTT
TRBJ1-2	TRBD1	many	14	TRBV12-3/TRBV12-4	CASRLSGTGHGYTF	TGTGCCAGCAGGTTATCCGGGACAGGTCATGGCTACACCTTC
TRBJ1-2	TRBD1	many	14	TRBV5-1	CASSYAGTGGGYTF	TGCGCCAGCAGCTATGCCGGGACAGGGGGTGGCTACACCTTC
TRBJ2-5	NA	many	13	TRBV19	CASSRDRKDTQYF	TGTGCCAGTAGCCGGGACCGCAAAGACACCCAGTACTTC
TRBJ2-3	TRBD2	many	14	TRBV5-1	CASSSGLAGDTQYF	TGCGCCAGCAGCTCGGGACTAGCGGGAGATACGCAGTATTTT
TRBJ2-7	TRBD2	many	14	TRBV12-3/TRBV12-4	CASRRTSGAYEQYF	TGTGCCAGCAGGCGTACTAGCGGAGCCTACGAGCAGTACTTC
TRBJ2-1	TRBD2	many	17	TRBV29-1	CSVDVLTSGSSYNEQFF	TGCAGCGTTGACGTGCTTACGAGCGGGAGCTCCTACAATGAGCAGTTCTTC
TRBJ2-3	NA	many	16	TRBV28	CASSGWTRDTTDTQYF	TGTGCCAGCAGTGGTTGGACGCGGGATACGACAGATACGCAGTATTTT
TRBJ1-2	NA	many	13	TRBV13	CASSPQGIYGYTF	TGTGCCAGCAGCCCCCAGGGGATTTATGGCTACACCTTC
TRBJ1-5	NA	many	14	TRBV20-1	CSARGGFSNQPQHF	TGCAGTGCTAGGGGGGGTTTTAGCAATCAGCCCCAGCATTTT
TRBJ1-2	TRBD1	many	15	TRBV5-6	CASSLVGQGTYGYTF	TGTGCCAGCAGCTTGGTGGGACAGGGGACCTATGGCTACACCTTC
TRBJ2-1	NA	many	15	TRBV28	CASSFRHTFYNEQFF	TGTGCCAGCAGTTTCAGACATACTTTCTACAATGAGCAGTTCTTC
TRBJ2-1	TRBD1	many	13	TRBV7-3	CASSLGQADEQFF	TGTGCCAGCAGCCTCGGACAGGCCGATGAGCAGTTCTTC
TRBJ2-3	TRBD1	many	15	TRBV6-1	CASSVSGQWTDTQYF	TGTGCCAGCAGTGTATCGGGACAGTGGACAGATACGCAGTATTTT
TRBJ2-1	NA	NA	13	TRBV19	CASKGGVKNEHFF	TGTGCCAGTAAGGGGGGGGTCAAGAATGAGCATTTCTTC
TRBJ2-3	NA	many	13	TRBV5-8	CASSLLSSDTQYF	TGTGCCAGCAGCTTGTTATCGTCAGATACGCAGTATTTT
TRBJ2-7	TRBD2	many	11	TRBV2	CASRSGAEQYF	TGTGCCAGCCGAAGCGGGGCCGAGCAGTACTTC
TRBJ2-5	TRBD1	few	11	TRBV19	CASGQGETQYF	TGTGCCAGCGGACAGGGTGAGACCCAGTACTTC
TRBJ2-3	TRBD1	many	14	TRBV4-3	CASSQGGGADTQYF	TGCGCCAGCAGCCAAGGAGGGGGCGCAGATACGCAGTATTTT
TRBJ1-3	NA	many	12	TRBV28	CASSRAGNTIYF	TGTGCCAGCAGTCGGGCTGGAAACACCATATATTTT
TRBJ2-5	NA	many	15	TRBV6-2/TRBV6-3	CASSYLEQGKETQYF	TGTGCCAGCAGTTACCTCGAACAGGGTAAAGAGACCCAGTACTTC